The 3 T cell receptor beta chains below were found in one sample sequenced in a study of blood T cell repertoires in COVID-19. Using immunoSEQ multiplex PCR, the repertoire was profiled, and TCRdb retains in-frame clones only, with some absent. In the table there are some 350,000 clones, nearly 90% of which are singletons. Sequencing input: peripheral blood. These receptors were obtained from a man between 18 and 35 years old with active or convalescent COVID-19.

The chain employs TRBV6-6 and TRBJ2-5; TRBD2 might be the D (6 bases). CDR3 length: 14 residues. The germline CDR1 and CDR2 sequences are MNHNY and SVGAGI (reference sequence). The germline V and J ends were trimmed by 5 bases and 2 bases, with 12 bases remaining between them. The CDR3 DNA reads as TGTGCCAGCAGTCCCCCGGGACTTCAAGAGACCCAGTACTTC. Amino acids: CASSPPGLQETQYF.

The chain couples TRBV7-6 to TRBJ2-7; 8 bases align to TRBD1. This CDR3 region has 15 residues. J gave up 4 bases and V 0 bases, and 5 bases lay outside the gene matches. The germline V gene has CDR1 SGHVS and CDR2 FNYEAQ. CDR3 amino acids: CASSLAIDRGYEQYF. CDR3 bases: TGTGCCAGCAGCTTAGCGATTGACAGGGGATACGAGCAGTACTTC.

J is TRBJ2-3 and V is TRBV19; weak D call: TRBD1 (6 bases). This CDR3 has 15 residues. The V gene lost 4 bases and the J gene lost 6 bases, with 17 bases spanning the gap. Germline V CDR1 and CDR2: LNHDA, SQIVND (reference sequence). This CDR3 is CASSKAGVVLDTQYF. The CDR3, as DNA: TGTGCCAGTAGTAAGGCAGGGGTTGTACTCGATACGCAGTATTTT.